The 16 T cell receptor beta chains below come from one sample, sequenced in a study of human T cells and chemical hapten exposure. TCRdb used MiXCR to reprocess the RACE reads, holding one entry per CDR3 protein. The table records about 140,000 distinct CDR3 sequences, approximately 12% of them present only once. Time point of the sample: patch test 2, 6 weeks after DPC sensitization. This sample's treatment: therapeutic diphenylcyclopropenone sensitization with weekly scalp DPC. The sample consisted of whole blood, taken in connection with sensitization to the hapten diphenylcyclopropenone (DPC). These receptors were taken from a woman aged 50 to 60 with alopecia areata. Some clones in this sample may be carry-over from other donors' samples.

This clonotype appeared a few times. The chain has TRBV6-2 or TRBV6-3 and TRBJ2-1, with 13 bases identical to TRBD2. From germline, CDR1 is MNHEY and CDR2 SVGEGT. V was clipped by 6 bases and J by 0 bases; unmatched bases: 8. This CDR3 has 18 amino acids. The CDR3 nucleotides are TGTGCCAGCAGAACCGGGACTAGCGGGATATCCTCCTACAATGAGCAGTTCTTC. Residues: CASRTGTSGISSYNEQFF.

The chain carries TRBV3-1 and TRBJ2-1; 7 nucleotides match TRBD1. The CDR3 consists of 19 residues. The ends lost 1 base at V and 3 bases at J; junction bases unmatched: 15. In germline, CDR1 is LGHDT, CDR2 YNNKEL (reference sequence). In nucleotides, the CDR3 is TGTGCCAGCAGCCAAGCTCGTAGGGGGCGCACGGTCGGCTACAATGAGCAGTTCTTC. Translation gives CASSQARRGRTVGYNEQFF.

At least ten counts were recorded for this clonotype. This rearrangement joins TRBV6-5 to TRBJ2-5; 8 nucleotides agree with TRBD2. The J segment lost 5 bases and the V segment lost 8 bases, leaving 10 bases of the junction unmatched. Germline assignment: CDR1 MNHEY and CDR2 SVGAGI. The length of the CDR3 is 14 residues. This CDR3 is CASRLGLAYETQYF. The CDR3 region has the DNA TGTGCCAGCCGACTCGGACTAGCCTACGAGACCCAGTACTTC.

In this sample, this clonotype turned up a few times. This chain uses TRBV29-1 with TRBJ2-5; D could derive from TRBD1 or TRBD2 (5 bases each). Trimming stripped 3 bases from V and 2 bases from J, with 13 bases between. In germline, CDR1 is SQVTM, CDR2 ANQGSEA. The CDR3 consists of 14 residues. The CDR3 DNA is TGCAGCGTTGAGGGACCGGGAATTCAAGAGACCCAGTACTTC. Protein: CSVEGPGIQETQYF. The full variable domain, completed using reference TRBV29-1 and TRBJ2-5, is SAVISQKPSRDICQRGTSLTIQCQVDSQVTMMFWYRQQPGQSLTLIATANQGSEATYESGFVIDKFPISRPNLTFSTLTVSNMSPEDSSIYLCSVEGPGIQETQYFGPGTRLLVL.

This clonotype was seen a few times. This sequence joins TRBV3-1 and TRBJ1-4, with D perhaps TRBD1 (6 bases). The CDR3 spans 15 residues. Per germline, CDR1 LGHDT and CDR2 YNNKEL (reference sequence). Trimming pared 4 bases from V and 6 bases from J, leaving 15 bases between. DNA of the CDR3: TGTGCCAGCAGCCCCTCCTCTAGGGGGGATGAAAAACTGTTTTTT. It is translated as CASSPSSRGDEKLFF.

This clonotype came up many times. The J gene is TRBJ2-2, the V gene TRBV4-3; D is possibly TRBD2 (5 bases). Germline V gives CDR1 LGHNA, CDR2 YSLEER. This CDR3 is 16 amino acids long. V lost 0 bases, J lost 6 bases, and 14 bases lay in between. The CDR3 sequence: CASSQDWGVPPGELFF. The CDR3 nucleotides read TGCGCCAGCAGCCAAGATTGGGGAGTTCCCCCCGGGGAGCTGTTTTTT.

At least ten counts were recorded for this clonotype. The gene calls are TRBV10-3 and TRBJ2-3; no firm D call. The V end was cut by 6 bases, the J end by 1 base, with 2 bases between. The germline V gene encodes CDR1 ENHRY and CDR2 SYGVKD. The CDR3 totals 11 residues. CDR3 in amino acids: CAIRGTDTQYF. As DNA, the CDR3 is TGTGCCATCAGGGGCACAGATACGCAGTATTTT.

This clonotype appeared many times. The chain employs TRBV7-8 and TRBJ2-1; the match to TRBD2 covers 8 bases. Per germline, CDR1 SGHVS and CDR2 FQNEAQ. CDR3 length equals 15 residues. V shed 6 bases, J shed 10 bases, and the junction held 14 bases outside the gene matches. The DNA of the CDR3 is TGTGCCAGCAGTCCGAGGCGGGCGGGAGGCCCCGAGCAGTTCTTC. Translating gives CASSPRRAGGPEQFF.

This clonotype was counted only a few times. This chain joins TRBV29-1 and TRBJ1-2; no definite D call. Germline CDR1 SQVTM, CDR2 ANQGSEA. CDR3 size: 11 residues. V lost 4 bases, J lost 8 bases, and 11 bases lay in between. CDR3 sequence: CSVVVGRGYTF. In nucleotides, the CDR3 is TGCAGCGTTGTTGTCGGACGGGGCTACACCTTC.

This clonotype was recorded at least ten times. This chain connects TRBV7-2 to TRBJ2-5, with TRBD1 matching 8 bases. J gave up 4 bases and V 5 bases, and 6 bases lay outside the gene matches. Per the germline V gene, CDR1 is SGHTA and CDR2 is FQGNSA. The CDR3 is made up of 14 amino acids. In DNA form, the CDR3 reads TGTGCCAGCAGCAACCGACAGGGGATAGAGACCCAGTACTTC. As protein: CASSNRQGIETQYF.

The gene calls are TRBV7-2 and TRBJ2-3, with D hard to call. V dropped 5 bases and J dropped 3 bases, with 15 bases sitting between them. CDR1 SGHTA and CDR2 FQGNSA come from the germline V gene. The CDR3 totals 15 residues. CDR3 loop: CASSQVGAGTDTQYF. CDR3 DNA sequence: TGTGCCAGCAGCCAGGTGGGCGCAGGTACAGATACGCAGTATTTT.

This clonotype has a count of ten or more. This sequence joins TRBV12-3 or TRBV12-4 and TRBJ1-5; D not certain. Trimming removed 3 bases from V and 4 bases from J, with 7 bases in between. CDR3 length: 13 residues. The DNA of the CDR3 is TGTGCCAGCAGTTTTTCGGGGAATCAGCCCCAGCATTTT. It specifies CASSFSGNQPQHF.

In this sample, this clonotype turned up many times. This chain joins TRBV14 and TRBJ2-7; D is possibly TRBD1 or TRBD2 (5 bases each). The germline V and J ends were trimmed by 4 bases and 3 bases, with 13 bases remaining between them. Germline assignment: CDR1 SGHDN and CDR2 FVKESK. The CDR3 covers 14 residues. The CDR3: CASSPRDGLYEQYF. The CDR3 DNA reads as TGTGCCAGCAGCCCAAGGGACGGCCTCTACGAGCAGTACTTC.

The chain joins TRBV3-1 to TRBJ2-2; D gene uncertain. V was trimmed by 4 bases and J by 3 bases, leaving 6 bases between them. The CDR3 is made up of 13 amino acids. Germline CDR1 LGHDT, CDR2 YNNKEL (reference sequence). This chain's CDR3 is CASSPDDTGELFF. CDR3 bases: TGTGCCAGCAGCCCGGATGACACCGGGGAGCTGTTTTTT.

J is TRBJ2-3 and V is TRBV20-1; 7 bases are shared with TRBD2. CDR3 length: 15 amino acids. Trimming removed 0 bases from V and 5 bases from J; junction bases left unmatched: 8. CDR1 is DFQATT and CDR2 is SNEGSKA in the germline V gene (reference sequence). This CDR3 is CSARDGGGPQDTQYF. As DNA, the CDR3 is TGCAGTGCTAGAGATGGGGGAGGGCCGCAAGATACGCAGTATTTT.

The rearrangement joins TRBV6-2 or TRBV6-3 to TRBJ1-6; 7 bases line up with TRBD1. Trimming took 2 bases from V and 9 from J; bases not matched to a gene: 7. The CDR3 contains 15 residues. Germline V gene lookup returns CDR1 MNHEY and CDR2 SVGEGT. CDR3 amino acids: CASSYPRQGSSPLHF. The CDR3 nucleotides read TGTGCCAGCAGTTACCCCAGACAGGGAAGTTCACCCCTCCACTTT.